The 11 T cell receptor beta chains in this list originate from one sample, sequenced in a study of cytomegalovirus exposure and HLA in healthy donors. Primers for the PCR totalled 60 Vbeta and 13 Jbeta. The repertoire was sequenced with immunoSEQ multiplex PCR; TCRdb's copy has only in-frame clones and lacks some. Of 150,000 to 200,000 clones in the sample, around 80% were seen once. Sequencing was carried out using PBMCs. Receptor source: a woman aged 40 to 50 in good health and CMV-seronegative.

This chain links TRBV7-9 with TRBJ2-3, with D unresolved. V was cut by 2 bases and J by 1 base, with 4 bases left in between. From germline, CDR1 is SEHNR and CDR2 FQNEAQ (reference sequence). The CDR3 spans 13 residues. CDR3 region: CASSLQGTDTQYF. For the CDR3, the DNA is TGTGCCAGCAGCTTACAGGGCACAGATACGCAGTATTTT.

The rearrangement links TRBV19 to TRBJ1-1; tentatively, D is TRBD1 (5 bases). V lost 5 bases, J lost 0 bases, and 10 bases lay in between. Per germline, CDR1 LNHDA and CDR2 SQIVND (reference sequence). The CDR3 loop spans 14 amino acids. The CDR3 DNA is TGTGCCAGTAGTTTACAGGTATTGAACACTGAAGCTTTCTTT. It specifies CASSLQVLNTEAFF.

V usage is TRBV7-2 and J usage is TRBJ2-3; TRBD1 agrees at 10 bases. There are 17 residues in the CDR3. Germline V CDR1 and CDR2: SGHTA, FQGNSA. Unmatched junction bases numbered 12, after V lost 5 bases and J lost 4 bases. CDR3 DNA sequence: TGTGCCAGCAGCATATCCGAGACAGGGGGCGTCCCAGATACGCAGTATTTT. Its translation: CASSISETGGVPDTQYF.

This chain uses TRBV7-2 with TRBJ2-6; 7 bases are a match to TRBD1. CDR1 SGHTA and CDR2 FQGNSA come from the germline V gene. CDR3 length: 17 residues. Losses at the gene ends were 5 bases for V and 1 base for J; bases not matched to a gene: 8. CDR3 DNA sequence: TGTGCCAGCAGCCAAAGTGGGGGACAGTCTGGGGCCAACGTCCTGACTTTC. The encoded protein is CASSQSGGQSGANVLTF.

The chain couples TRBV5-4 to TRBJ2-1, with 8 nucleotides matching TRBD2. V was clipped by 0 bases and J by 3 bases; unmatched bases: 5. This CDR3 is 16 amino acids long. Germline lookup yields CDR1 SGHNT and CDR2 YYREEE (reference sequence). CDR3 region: CASSLGTSLNYNEQFF. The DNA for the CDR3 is TGTGCCAGCAGCTTGGGGACTAGCCTGAACTACAATGAGCAGTTCTTC.

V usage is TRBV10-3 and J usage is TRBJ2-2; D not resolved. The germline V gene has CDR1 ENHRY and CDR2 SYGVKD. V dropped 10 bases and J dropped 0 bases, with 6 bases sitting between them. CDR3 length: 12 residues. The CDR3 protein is CATRSNTGELFF. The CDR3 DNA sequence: TGTGCCACTAGATCGAACACCGGGGAGCTGTTTTTT.

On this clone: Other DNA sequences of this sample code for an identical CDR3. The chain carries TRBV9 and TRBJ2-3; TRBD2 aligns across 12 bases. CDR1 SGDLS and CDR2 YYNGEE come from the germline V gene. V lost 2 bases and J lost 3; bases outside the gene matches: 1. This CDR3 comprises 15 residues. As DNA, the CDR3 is TGTGCCAGCAGCGTCACTAGCGGGAGGACAGATACGCAGTATTTT. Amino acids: CASSVTSGRTDTQYF.

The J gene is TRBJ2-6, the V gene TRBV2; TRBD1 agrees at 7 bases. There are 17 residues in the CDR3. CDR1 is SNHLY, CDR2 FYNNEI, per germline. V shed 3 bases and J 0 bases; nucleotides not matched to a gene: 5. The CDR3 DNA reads TGTGCCAGCAGTGAGGGGACAGTAGACTCTGGGGCCAACGTCCTGACTTTC. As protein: CASSEGTVDSGANVLTF.

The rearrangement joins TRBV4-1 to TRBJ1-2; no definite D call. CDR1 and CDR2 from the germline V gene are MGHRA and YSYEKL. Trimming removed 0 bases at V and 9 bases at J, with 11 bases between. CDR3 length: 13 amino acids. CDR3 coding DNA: TGCGCCAGCAGCCAAGATCTTGAGGGTAGCTACACCTTC. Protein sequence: CASSQDLEGSYTF.

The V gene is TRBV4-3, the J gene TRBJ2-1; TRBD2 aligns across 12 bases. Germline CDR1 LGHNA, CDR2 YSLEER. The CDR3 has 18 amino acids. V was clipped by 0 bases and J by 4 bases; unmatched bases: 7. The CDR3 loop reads CASSQDPQGLAGYNEQFF. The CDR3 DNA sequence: TGCGCCAGCAGCCAAGATCCCCAAGGACTAGCGGGATACAATGAGCAGTTCTTC.

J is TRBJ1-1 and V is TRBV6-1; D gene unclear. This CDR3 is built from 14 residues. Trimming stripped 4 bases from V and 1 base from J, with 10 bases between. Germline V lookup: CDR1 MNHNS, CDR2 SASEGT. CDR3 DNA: TGTGCCAGCAGTGTATTTACTGGGAACACTGAAGCTTTCTTT. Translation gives CASSVFTGNTEAFF.